The next 24 T cell receptor beta chains were all read from a single sample in a study of T cell responses to AZD1222 COVID-19 vaccine. Repertoires were generated with immunoSEQ multiplex PCR, while TCRdb's copy carries only in-frame clones and drops some. Of over 75,000 clones listed, roughly 89% were seen once; the top ten hold around 2.2%. The input for sequencing was peripheral blood, taken on day 0 of AZD1222 vaccination. The receptors stem from an adult in good health.

This rearrangement joins TRBV6-5 to TRBJ2-7; TRBD2 matches at 9 bases. Unmatched junction bases numbered 10, after V lost 5 bases and J lost 8 bases. Germline loops: CDR1 MNHEY, CDR2 SVGAGI. CDR3 length: 14 residues. The CDR3 DNA is TGTGCCAGCAGTCTGACTAGCGGAGGGGCCCAGCAGTACTTC. As protein: CASSLTSGGAQQYF.

The chain has TRBV2 and TRBJ2-7, with a possible D match to TRBD2 (5 bases). The CDR3 has 11 residues. Trimming left V 8 bases short and J 2 bases short, with 7 bases between. Looked up from germline, CDR1 is SNHLY and CDR2 is FYNNEI. Written as DNA, the CDR3 is TGTGCCAGCCGGACTGCCTACGAGCAGTACTTC. Translating it yields CASRTAYEQYF. The variable domain in full, completed from reference TRBV2 and TRBJ2-7, reads EPEVTQTPSHQVTQMGQEVILRCVPISNHLYFYWYRQILGQKVEFLVSFYNNEISEKSEIFDDQFSVERPDGSNFTLKIRSTKLEDSAMYFCASRTAYEQYFGPGTRLTVT.

The rearrangement links TRBV7-2 to TRBJ1-3; TRBD1 matches at 7 bases. V was pared by 4 bases and J by 0 bases, with 3 bases of the junction left unmatched. The germline V gene has CDR1 SGHTA and CDR2 FQGNSA. This CDR3 spans 15 amino acids. CDR3 coding DNA: TGTGCCAGCAGCTGGGGACAGTCCTCTGGAAACACCATATATTTT. Amino acids: CASSWGQSSGNTIYF.

V gene TRBV30 combines with J gene TRBJ2-2; 8 nucleotides align to TRBD2. The germline V gene has CDR1 GTSNPN and CDR2 SVGIG (reference sequence). V dropped 0 bases and J dropped 1; count of bases not matched to a gene: 4. This CDR3 has 16 amino acids. CDR3 DNA: TGTGCCTGGAGTGTAAATAGCGGGGTGAACACCGGGGAGCTGTTTTTT. As protein: CAWSVNSGVNTGELFF. Together with reference TRBV30 and TRBJ2-2, the CDR3 gives the full variable domain: SQTIHQWPATLVQPVGSPLSLECTVEGTSNPNLYWYRQAAGRGLQLLFYSVGIGQISSEVPQNLSASRPQDRQFILSSKKLLLSDSGFYLCAWSVNSGVNTGELFFGEGSRLTVL.

V and J are TRBV28 and TRBJ2-7; D possibly corresponds to TRBD1 (6 bases). Between the trimmed V and J ends, which lost 1 base and 4 bases, there was a span of 17 bases. This CDR3 region has 16 residues. The germline gives CDR1 MDHEN, CDR2 SYDVKM. The CDR3 DNA reads TGTGCCAGCAGTTTATCCCTCTACAGGGTTGGGTACGAGCAGTACTTC. This translates into CASSLSLYRVGYEQYF.

This chain connects TRBV6-5 to TRBJ2-7; 10 positions agree with TRBD1. The V gene's germline CDR1 is MNHEY and CDR2 SVGAGI. J was trimmed by 9 bases and V by 5 bases; bases with no gene match: 13. The CDR3 has 15 amino acids. The CDR3 DNA is TGTGCCAGCAGTACTCGGGACAGGGGCGGTGGGGTGCAGTACTTC. Translation gives CASSTRDRGGGVQYF.

This chain links TRBV3-1 (or the pseudogene TRBV3-2) with TRBJ1-5; TRBD1 agrees at 7 bases. This CDR3 has 14 amino acids. Germline CDR1 and CDR2: LGHDT and YNNKEL (reference sequence). V lost 6 bases and J lost 5; bases outside the gene matches: 7. The CDR3 nucleotides read TGTGCCAGCAGACAAACAGGGGCAGATCAGCCCCAGCATTTT. Its translation is CASRQTGADQPQHF.

V usage is TRBV7-2 and J usage is TRBJ2-1; 10 bases align to TRBD2. CDR3 length: 16 residues. CDR1 and CDR2 from the germline V gene are SGHTA and FQGNSA. V dropped 6 bases and J dropped 6; count of bases not matched to a gene: 11. CDR3: CASSSGLAVKINEQFF. DNA for the CDR3: TGTGCCAGCAGTTCCGGACTAGCGGTGAAAATCAATGAGCAGTTCTTC.

This clone has only a few counts. The gene calls are TRBV7-9 and TRBJ1-6; TRBD1 matches at 8 bases. The germline gives CDR1 SEHNR, CDR2 FQNEAQ (reference sequence). The ends lost 2 bases at V and 11 bases at J; junction bases unmatched: 5. CDR3 length: 14 amino acids. The CDR3 DNA follows: TGTGCCAGCAGCTTAATGGGACAGGAAGCACCCCTCCACTTT. Protein: CASSLMGQEAPLHF.

This clone was detected once. The J gene is TRBJ2-5, the V gene TRBV6-2 or TRBV6-3, with D possibly called TRBD1 or TRBD2 (6 bases each). Between the trimmed V and J ends, which lost 2 bases and 3 bases, there was a span of 13 bases. Germline V gene sequence: CDR1 MNHEY, CDR2 SVGEGT. The CDR3 totals 15 residues. The CDR3 DNA follows: TGTGCCAGCAGTTACGGAGGGGGGAAAAAAGAGACCCAGTACTTC. Translated, it gives CASSYGGGKKETQYF.

The gene calls are TRBV9 and TRBJ2-2, with 14 bases aligning to TRBD2. The length of the CDR3 is 19 residues. Germline V lookup: CDR1 SGDLS, CDR2 YYNGEE. V shed 0 bases and J 5 bases; nucleotides not matched to a gene: 9. CDR3 amino acids: CASSVGGLAGAGFTGELFF. The CDR3 DNA sequence: TGTGCCAGCAGCGTAGGGGGACTAGCGGGAGCGGGTTTTACCGGGGAGCTGTTTTTT.

This clone was picked up one time. The chain is built from TRBV7-9 and TRBJ2-1; either TRBD1 or TRBD2 may supply D (5 bases each). This CDR3 contains 16 residues. CDR1 and CDR2 (germline): SEHNR, FQNEAQ (reference sequence). Trimming took 6 bases from V and 0 from J, leaving 15 bases between them. Here the CDR3 DNA reads TGTGCCAGCAGAAAAGACGGGGCAAGCTCCTACAATGAGCAGTTCTTC. Encoded protein: CASRKDGASSYNEQFF. Full variable domain (rest looked up from reference TRBV7-9 and TRBJ2-1): DTGVSQNPRHKITKRGQNVTFRCDPISEHNRLYWYRQTLGQGPEFLTYFQNEAQLEKSRLLSDRFSAERPKGSFSTLEIQRTEQGDSAMYLCASRKDGASSYNEQFFGPGTRLTVL.

As for this clone: The same CDR3 arises from other DNA sequences in this sample as well. The CDR3 coding sequence is TGTGCCAGCAGTAGGATGAACACTGAAGCTTTCTTT. The encoded protein is CASSRMNTEAFF. J is TRBJ1-1 and V is TRBV6-2 or TRBV6-3, with D unresolved. This CDR3 is 12 amino acids long. CDR1 MNHEY and CDR2 SVGEGT come from the germline V gene. V was cut by 5 bases and J by 0 bases, with 4 bases left in between.

This rearrangement joins TRBV15 to TRBJ2-3; weak D call: TRBD1 (6 bases). The CDR3 runs 18 residues. Trimming took off 0 bases at V and 1 base at J, with 17 bases between the two ends. Per the germline V gene, CDR1 is LNHNV and CDR2 is YYDKDF (reference sequence). The CDR3 bases are TGTGCCACCAGCAGAGAGGGGGCCACACTTACTGGCACAGATACGCAGTATTTT. Translation gives CATSREGATLTGTDTQYF.

This clone has just one count. V usage is TRBV18 and J usage is TRBJ2-2; 7 nucleotides agree with TRBD1. There are 16 residues in the CDR3. Germline CDR1 is KGHSH and CDR2 is LQKENI. The V and J ends lost 4 bases and 7 bases, in that order; junction bases with no gene match: 12. The CDR3 loop reads CASSLRPQGDGGELFF. The CDR3 DNA follows: TGTGCCAGCTCACTACGCCCCCAGGGGGACGGCGGGGAGCTGTTTTTT.

The gene calls are TRBV19 and TRBJ2-4; D is unresolved. Trimming took 1 base from V and 0 from J, leaving 4 bases between them. There are 14 residues in the CDR3. Germline V gene data show CDR1 as LNHDA and CDR2 as SQIVND (reference sequence). CDR3 protein: CASSIGVAKNIQYF. The CDR3 DNA reads as TGTGCCAGTAGTATAGGGGTAGCCAAAAACATTCAGTACTTC.

V usage is TRBV9 and J usage is TRBJ2-1; D might be TRBD2 (6 bases). CDR1 and CDR2 from the germline V gene are SGDLS and YYNGEE. Trimming left V 3 bases short and J 0 bases short, with 10 bases between. The CDR3 sequence is 15 residues long. The CDR3 reads CASSASASSYNEQFF. The CDR3 coding sequence is TGTGCCAGCAGCGCTAGCGCCAGCTCCTACAATGAGCAGTTCTTC. The whole variable domain, remainder taken from reference TRBV9 and TRBJ2-1, is DSGVTQTPKHLITATGQRVTLRCSPRSGDLSVYWYQQSLDQGLQFLIQYYNGEERAKGNILERFSAQQFPDLHSELNLSSLELGDSALYFCASSASASSYNEQFFGPGTRLTVL.

The genes are TRBV27 and TRBJ1-2; 8 bases are a match to TRBD1. V was clipped by 4 bases and J by 8 bases; unmatched bases: 9. CDR1 and CDR2 (germline): MNHEY, SMNVEV (reference sequence). The CDR3 is made up of 14 amino acids. Here the CDR3 DNA reads TGTGCCAGCAGTTCGCCCCAGGGGGCAGGGGGCTACACCTTC. It specifies CASSSPQGAGGYTF.

The chain links TRBV29-1 to TRBJ2-7, with D perhaps TRBD2 (7 bases). The germline V gene has CDR1 SQVTM and CDR2 ANQGSEA. CDR3 length: 15 amino acids. V was trimmed by 3 bases and J by 4 bases, leaving 19 bases between them. The CDR3 bases are TGCAGCGTTGAGAACATGGGGGGGGCTCGGTACGAGCAGTACTTC. Protein sequence: CSVENMGGARYEQYF.

This chain joins TRBV4-1 and TRBJ1-4; D is uncertain. Germline CDR1 is MGHRA and CDR2 is YSYEKL. The CDR3 has 15 residues. Trimming shortened V by 2 bases and J by 8 bases, and 15 bases separated the two germline ends. CDR3 region: CASSQKSPTGEKLFF. In nucleotides, the CDR3 is TGCGCCAGCAGCCAAAAGAGTCCTACCGGGGAAAAACTGTTTTTT.

This chain links TRBV4-2 with TRBJ1-2; 8 nucleotides line up with TRBD1. The V gene's germline CDR1 is LGHNA and CDR2 YNFKEQ. V lost 1 base, J lost 4 bases, and 5 bases stayed unmatched. The CDR3 covers 15 residues. CDR3 bases: TGTGCCAGCAGCCAAGGTTCAACAGGGGGCTATGGCTACACCTTC. Encoded protein: CASSQGSTGGYGYTF.

This clone was observed a single time. The chain couples TRBV2 to TRBJ1-1; D is ambiguous. Between the trimmed V and J ends, which lost 1 base and 10 bases, there was a span of 13 bases. The CDR3 loop spans 13 amino acids. Germline V gives CDR1 SNHLY, CDR2 FYNNEI. The CDR3 is CASSEESGVGAFF. As DNA, the CDR3 is TGTGCCAGCAGTGAAGAATCTGGGGTCGGAGCTTTCTTT.

This clone was recorded once. V is TRBV2 and J is TRBJ2-2; 11 nucleotides line up with TRBD1. CDR3 length equals 15 residues. V was pared by 4 bases and J by 6 bases, with 4 bases of the junction left unmatched. The germline V gene encodes CDR1 SNHLY and CDR2 FYNNEI. The CDR3 DNA is TGTGCCAGCAGTGTGTTGGGACAGGGGGCCGGGGAGCTGTTTTTT. Protein sequence: CASSVLGQGAGELFF.

The chain recombines TRBV7-2 with TRBJ2-1; possible D gene TRBD2, 7 bases. From germline, CDR1 is SGHTA and CDR2 FQGNSA. The CDR3 has 15 residues. Trimming pared 5 bases from V and 7 bases from J, leaving 18 bases between. The CDR3 reads CASSGRGGLGNEQFF. CDR3 nucleotide sequence: TGTGCCAGCAGCGGGAGGGGGGGTTTAGGGAATGAGCAGTTCTTC. Based on the CDR3 plus reference TRBV7-2 and TRBJ2-1, the full variable domain is GAGVSQSPSNKVTEKGKDVELRCDPISGHTALYWYRQSLGQGLEFLIYFQGNSAPDKSGLPSDRFSAERTGGSVSTLTIQRTQQEDSAVYLCASSGRGGLGNEQFFGPGTRLTVL.